This T cell receptor (beta chain) originates from a study of CXCR3-negative and CXCR3-positive naive CD8 T cells. CD45RO-CCR7+CD27+CD95- characterized naive CD8+ T cells. The CDR3 is 13 amino acids. It was by 5' RACE with UMI labels that the TRB cDNA libraries were prepared. Following a re-call of the 5' RACE reads, TCRdb has one entry per CDR3 protein and lacks DNA. The sample data list 130,000 to 150,000 distinct CDR3 sequences. Worth noting for this clonotype: Its antigen is undetermined.

Study outcomes and limitations: Naive CXCR3-positive and CXCR3-negative cells shared similar TRBV-TRBJ usage, unlike memory cells. Against CXCR3-negative naive cells, CXCR3-positive naive cells showed more hydrophobic TRB CDR3s.

This receptor was identified in a human donor in good health. Some clones in this sample may be carry-over from other donors' samples. The sequenced sample was naive CXCR3+ CD8+ T cells from blood. The subset: CD45RO-CCR7+CD27+CD95- naive CD8+ T cells expressing CXCR3 (TNR3+). This chain connects TRBV12-3 or TRBV12-4 to TRBJ1-2; no DNA is available, so the TRBD1 call from TCRdb remains unchecked. The CDR3 reads CASSPGGSYGYTF.